Listed below are T cell receptor beta chains from one sample, sequenced in a study of post-analysis software for immune sequencing data. Each CDR3 protein gets one entry after TCRdb re-called the PCR reads with MiXCR. The data show roughly 540,000 distinct CDR3 sequences, with approximately 31% seen just once and around 6.1% held by the top ten. Sequencing input: blood. These receptors were taken from a girl under 18 with multiple sclerosis. Both conserved end residues are part of each CDR3. The D gene is left open where the match is weak. Not all rows give a size; the values are once, few, many and, for expanded clones, a class.

>TRBD2|TRBV6-6|.|TRBJ2-3
CASSYQLAGVTQYF
TGTGCCAGCAGTTACCAGCTAGCGGGGGTGACGCAGTATTTT
>.|TRBV29-1|few|TRBJ2-3
CSVEAIGTASSTDTQYF
TGCAGCGTTGAAGCTATAGGGACTGCCTCTAGCACAGATACGCAGTATTTT
>.|TRBV10-3|.|TRBJ2-2
CAISDKGSGELFF
TGTGCCATCAGTGACAAGGGGAGCGGGGAGCTGTTTTTT
>.|TRBV6-5|.|TRBJ1-1
CASRSGAEAFF
TGTGCCAGCCGGTCAGGGGCTGAAGCTTTCTTT
>.|TRBV28|.|TRBJ2-7
CAGSPAQGWGTYEQYF
TGTGCCGGCAGTCCCGCACAGGGTTGGGGAACCTACGAGCAGTACTTC
>TRBD2|TRBV7-6|few|TRBJ2-1
CASSSLAGYNEQFF
TGTGCCAGCAGCTCGCTAGCGGGGTACAATGAGCAGTTCTTC
>.|TRBV4-1|few|TRBJ2-3
CASSHFWGSGTDTQYF
TGCGCCAGCAGCCACTTTTGGGGATCTGGCACAGATACGCAGTATTTT
>.|TRBV10-3|.|TRBJ2-5
CATQPTTGRVGETQYF
TGTGCCACACAACCCACTACGGGCAGGGTCGGGGAGACCCAGTACTTC
>.|TRBV29-1|.|TRBJ1-1
CSVDWGVGREAFF
TGCAGCGTTGATTGGGGGGTCGGACGAGAAGCTTTCTTT
>.|TRBV7-2|.|TRBJ2-7
CASSLVAGVHSYEQYF
TGTGCCAGCAGCTTAGTTGCGGGCGTTCACTCCTACGAGCAGTACTTC
>.|TRBV14|.|TRBJ1-1
CASSQDLRTGAFF
TGTGCCAGCAGCCAAGATCTTCGGACCGGAGCTTTCTTT
>.|TRBV19|.|TRBJ2-1
CASSQRGEQFF
TGTGCCAGTAGCCAAAGGGGTGAGCAGTTCTTC
>.|TRBV20-1|few|TRBJ1-2
CSASRAGDGYTF
TGCAGTGCTAGTAGGGCAGGGGATGGCTACACCTTC
>TRBD2|TRBV5-1|.|TRBJ2-5
CASSLERGGYQETQYF
TGCGCCAGCAGCTTGGAGCGCGGGGGGTACCAAGAGACCCAGTACTTC
>.|TRBV5-1|once|TRBJ2-7
CASSLESGYEQYF
TGCGCCAGCAGCTTGGAGTCGGGTTACGAGCAGTACTTC
>TRBD2|TRBV20-1|.|TRBJ2-5
CSARDWGLAGGGETQYF
TGCAGTGCTAGAGATTGGGGACTAGCGGGGGGAGGAGAGACCCAGTACTTC
>.|TRBV12-3/TRBV12-4|.|TRBJ2-7
CASSYRGGTRYEQYF
TGTGCCAGCAGTTACCGCGGAGGAACCCGCTACGAGCAGTACTTC
>.|TRBV10-3|.|TRBJ1-1
CAVGSRDPSTTARIRFEAFF
TGTGCCGTGGGTTCCCGCGACCCAAGCACGACGGCCCGTATCCGATTTGAAGCTTTCTTT
>.|TRBV27|.|TRBJ2-2
CASSPDLRAGELFF
TGTGCCAGCAGTCCCGACCTCAGGGCCGGGGAGCTGTTTTTT
>TRBD1|TRBV12-3/TRBV12-4|.|TRBJ1-6
CASTGTGKYSPLHF
TGTGCCAGCACCGGGACAGGGAAGTATTCACCCCTCCACTTT
>.|TRBV18|few|TRBJ2-7
CASSPVTVNNPSSYEQYF
TGTGCCAGCTCACCCGTTACAGTCAACAATCCTAGCTCCTACGAGCAGTACTTC
>.|TRBV5-1|.|TRBJ2-3
CASSGSTEFTDTQYF
TGCGCCAGCAGCGGTTCGACGGAATTCACAGATACGCAGTATTTT
>TRBD1|TRBV27|few|TRBJ1-4
CASSLHRGPEKLFF
TGTGCCAGCAGTCTACACAGGGGGCCTGAAAAACTGTTTTTT
>.|TRBV6-1|.|TRBJ1-1
CASSTRTQNTEAFF
TGTGCCAGCAGTACCCGGACCCAGAACACTGAAGCTTTCTTT
>TRBD1|TRBV20-1|.|TRBJ2-5
CSAHGQALWIETQYF
TGCAGTGCTCACGGACAGGCCTTATGGATAGAGACCCAGTACTTC
>.|TRBV27|few|TRBJ1-5
CASRRSNQPQHF
TGTGCCAGCAGACGGAGCAATCAGCCCCAGCATTTT
>TRBD1|TRBV10-3|.|TRBJ1-1
CATSGTGDSTEAFF
TGTGCCACCTCCGGGACAGGGGATAGCACTGAAGCTTTCTTT
>.|TRBV3-1|.|TRBJ1-4
CASSPWTERNEKLFF
TGTGCCAGCAGCCCATGGACAGAGCGGAATGAAAAACTGTTTTTT
>TRBD1|TRBV20-1|.|TRBJ2-5
CSARVPGGEETQYF
TGCAGTGCTAGAGTTCCAGGGGGCGAGGAGACCCAGTACTTC
>.|TRBV15|.|TRBJ2-1
CATSRVKEDIPSSYNEQFF
TGTGCCACCAGCAGAGTTAAAGAAGATATTCCTAGCTCCTACAATGAGCAGTTCTTC
>.|TRBV5-1|.|TRBJ1-1
CAGSLGDGNTEAFF
TGCGCCGGCAGCTTAGGGGACGGGAACACTGAAGCTTTCTTT
>.|TRBV5-1|many|TRBJ2-5
CASSLAPEETQYF
TGTGCCAGCTCCCTAGCGCCGGAGGAGACCCAGTACTTC
>.|TRBV20-1|.|TRBJ2-7
CSARMGSVVYEQYF
TGCAGTGCTAGAATGGGGAGCGTCGTATACGAGCAGTACTTC
>TRBD2|TRBV6-1|.|TRBJ2-5
CASSPGTSDSGEEYF
TGTGCCAGCAGCCCCGGGACTAGCGATTCGGGAGAAGAGTACTTC
>TRBD2|TRBV13|.|TRBJ2-3
CASRPSGGFTDTQYF
TGTGCCAGCAGACCTAGCGGGGGGTTCACAGATACGCAGTATTTT